Included here is one T cell receptor (beta chain) sequence, with context. The antigen remains undetermined. The donors were part of the validation cohort of fewer than 150 subjects. That cohort was separate from the first cohort, which comprised under 750 subjects. TCRdb's table, derived via immunoSEQ multiplex PCR, lists solely in-frame clones and lacks some. The sample has roughly 50,000 clones; 85% to 95% are singletons. This sample was taken from a study of cytomegalovirus exposure and HLA in healthy donors. Per germline, CDR1 MNHEY and CDR2 SMNVEV (reference sequence). V shed 5 bases and J shed 6 bases, with 14 bases lying between them. The CDR3 sequence is 15 residues long. Points from the study as a whole: Cytomegalovirus association was listed for 150 or so TCR beta chains. In a later analysis, first-cohort TCR clusters were found to tend to co-occur in the approximately 110 validation repertoires.

The chain employs TRBV27 and TRBJ1-6; tentative D call: TRBD1 (6 bases). Specimen: PBMCs. The clonotype was recovered from a woman younger than 30 in good health and CMV-seropositive. CDR3 residues: CASSLKQGPNSPLHF. In nucleotides, the CDR3 is TGTGCCAGCAGTCTAAAACAGGGCCCTAATTCACCCCTCCACTTT.